This T cell receptor (beta chain) was found in a study of cytomegalovirus exposure and HLA in healthy donors. Researchers ran the PCR with 60 Vbeta and 13 Jbeta primers. Sequencing used immunoSEQ multiplex PCR; TCRdb keeps in-frame clones, though not all of them. The table gives approximately 140,000 clones; the top ten clones make up about 2.3% of it. On this clone: Its antigen is unknown.

Regarding the study as a whole: The study put under 200 TCR beta chains on its list as cytomegalovirus-associated.

This TCR was sampled from a woman aged 18-29 years in good health and CMV-seronegative. Sequencing used PBMCs.

CDR3 bases: TGTGCCAGCAGCCTGACAGGACCGACCCAAGAGACCCAGTACTTC. This sequence encodes CASSLTGPTQETQYF. This chain links TRBV7-9 with TRBJ2-5; tentative D call: TRBD1 (6 bases). Germline V gives CDR1 SEHNR, CDR2 FQNEAQ (reference sequence). Trimming pared 5 bases from V and 1 base from J, leaving 14 bases between. The CDR3 is 15 residues long.